The T cell receptor (beta chain) under discussion was sequenced for a study of Graves' ophthalmopathy and Graves' hyperthyroidism. Study-wide results and limits: The model's prediction of ophthalmopathy progression had about 70% sensitivity and roughly 72% specificity. A majority of expanded thyroid clonotypes exceeding 0.001 frequency were likewise present in blood.

For this clonotype: Antigen unknown. A clone one base away is much larger, so this may be a read error.

The CDR3 totals 16 residues. Between the trimmed V and J ends, which lost 1 base and 4 bases, there was a span of 16 bases. Germline V gene data show CDR1 as LGHDT and CDR2 as YNNKEL (reference sequence). The authors amplified TCR beta CDR3 regions, and they did so from RNA transcripts for repertoire sequencing. An opening RT-PCR round employed HTBI primers and preceded a second-round multiplex PCR. In TCRdb, the multiplex PCR reads were re-called with MiXCR into one record per CDR3 protein. Found here are about 400,000 distinct CDR3 sequences, over 20% of them singletons; the top ten hold more than 2.5%. Absence of ophthalmopathy within 18 months of follow-up defined stable hyperthyroidism.

The receptor was isolated from a woman between 18 and 29 years old with stable Graves' hyperthyroidism. Input material: peripheral blood. The chain employs TRBV3-1 and TRBJ2-5, with D tentatively TRBD2 (6 bases). The DNA for the CDR3 is TGTGCCAGCAGCCAAGTTACAACGGGAGCCGCAGAGACCCAGTACTTC. Protein product: CASSQVTTGAAETQYF.